Listed here are 21 T cell receptor beta chains from one sample, sequenced in a study of T cell responses to AZD1222 COVID-19 vaccine. TCRdb's table, derived via immunoSEQ multiplex PCR, lists solely in-frame clones and lacks some. The data hold some 100,000 clones, with roughly 84% observed a single time. The sequenced sample was peripheral blood, obtained 28 days after the second AZD1222 dose. These receptors all stem from an adult who received the AZD1222 COVID-19 vaccine.

The chain couples TRBV11-2 to TRBJ2-7, with D perhaps being TRBD1 or TRBD2 (5 bases each). This CDR3 contains 14 residues. V was cut by 0 bases and J by 3 bases, with 9 bases left in between. The germline gives CDR1 SGHAT, CDR2 FQNNGV. The CDR3 nucleotides are TGTGCCAGCAGCTTAGAGTGGGACGGCTACGAGCAGTACTTC. It codes for CASSLEWDGYEQYF.

The V and J genes are TRBV25-1 and TRBJ2-3, with D possibly being TRBD2 (6 bases). Germline CDR1 is MGHDK and CDR2 is SYGVNS. The CDR3 covers 14 residues. Trimming removed 8 bases from V and 0 bases from J, with 12 bases in between. The CDR3 DNA reads as TGTGCCAGCTCCGGACGGGGGAGCACAGATACGCAGTATTTT. Residues: CASSGRGSTDTQYF.

The rearrangement uses TRBV2 and TRBJ1-3; D gene uncertain. Germline V gives CDR1 SNHLY, CDR2 FYNNEI. The V end was cut by 0 bases, the J end by 2 bases, with 11 bases between. This CDR3 region has 16 residues. The CDR3, as DNA: TGTGCCAGCAGTGAAGCTCGCGGGGTAGCTGGAAACACCATATATTTT. It specifies CASSEARGVAGNTIYF. Combining the CDR3 with reference TRBV2 and TRBJ1-3 gives the whole variable domain EPEVTQTPSHQVTQMGQEVILRCVPISNHLYFYWYRQILGQKVEFLVSFYNNEISEKSEIFDDQFSVERPDGSNFTLKIRSTKLEDSAMYFCASSEARGVAGNTIYFGEGSWLTVV.

This sequence joins TRBV6-4 and TRBJ2-1; D may be TRBD1 (6 bases). This CDR3 has 16 amino acids. Germline values: CDR1 MRHNA, CDR2 SNTAGT. V gave up 0 bases and J gave up 1 base, with 10 bases separating them. The CDR3: CASSDSGTKSYNEQFF. The DNA of the CDR3 is TGTGCCAGCAGTGACTCCGGGACAAAATCCTACAATGAGCAGTTCTTC.

The V gene is TRBV2, the J gene TRBJ2-7; 9 bases are shared with TRBD1. The germline V gene has CDR1 SNHLY and CDR2 FYNNEI. The CDR3 totals 13 residues. V gave up 7 bases and J gave up 3 bases; unmatched junction bases: 4. In DNA, the CDR3 is TGTGCCAGCAACCGGGACAGGGACTACGAGCAGTACTTC. This encodes CASNRDRDYEQYF.

The V and J genes are TRBV7-6 and TRBJ2-1; 10 nucleotides line up with TRBD1. This CDR3 region has 15 residues. The germline V gene encodes CDR1 SGHVS and CDR2 FNYEAQ. V was pared by 4 bases and J by 2 bases, with 2 bases of the junction left unmatched. The CDR3 loop is CASSSGQGTYNEQFF. DNA of the CDR3: TGTGCCAGCAGCTCGGGACAGGGGACCTACAATGAGCAGTTCTTC. The full variable domain, with the rest looked up from reference TRBV7-6 and TRBJ2-1, is GAGVSQSPRYKVTKRGQDVALRCDPISGHVSLYWYRQALGQGPEFLTYFNYEAQQDKSGLPNDRFSAERPEGSISTLTIQRTEQRDSAMYRCASSSGQGTYNEQFFGPGTRLTVL.

The genes are TRBV2 and TRBJ2-7; 8 nucleotides agree with TRBD1. Germline V CDR1 and CDR2: SNHLY, FYNNEI. The CDR3 is 16 residues long. V lost 6 bases, J lost 4 bases, and 14 bases stayed unmatched. Written as DNA, the CDR3 is TGTGCCAGCAGACGGACAGGGACCTATGTTCGGTACGAGCAGTACTTC. Its translation: CASRRTGTYVRYEQYF.

The J gene is TRBJ2-3, the V gene TRBV7-7; 10 nucleotides agree with TRBD2. V gave up 2 bases and J gave up 2 bases; unmatched junction bases: 1. The length of the CDR3 is 15 residues. CDR1 and CDR2 from the germline V gene are SSHAT and FNYEAQ (reference sequence). CDR3 coding DNA: TGTGCCAGCAGCTTAAGCGGGGGGGCCACAGATACGCAGTATTTT. Protein sequence: CASSLSGGATDTQYF.

The chain uses TRBV5-5 and TRBJ1-1; D remains ambiguous. Trimming took 1 base from V and 1 from J, leaving 8 bases between them. The germline gives CDR1 SGHKS, CDR2 YYEKEE (reference sequence). This CDR3 has 14 amino acids. CDR3 nucleotide sequence: TGTGCCAGCAGCTTGTCGACCGGGAACACTGAAGCTTTCTTT. Translation: CASSLSTGNTEAFF.

V is TRBV7-8 and J is TRBJ1-2; 10 nucleotides agree with TRBD1. Per the germline V gene, CDR1 is SGHVS and CDR2 is FQNEAQ. CDR3 size: 16 residues. Unmatched junction bases numbered 8, after V lost 6 bases and J lost 1 base. For the CDR3, the DNA is TGTGCCAGCAGACAATTTAGGACAGGGGGTAACTATGGCTACACCTTC. Translation: CASRQFRTGGNYGYTF.

The sample holds a few counts of this clone. V is TRBV5-6 and J is TRBJ2-5; possibly TRBD1 or TRBD2 for D (5 bases each). The CDR3 is 14 residues long. Germline-derived CDR1 and CDR2 are SGHDT and YYEEEE. V gave up 0 bases and J gave up 5 bases, with 11 bases separating them. The CDR3: CASSLVGPRETQYF. DNA of the CDR3: TGTGCCAGCAGCTTGGTGGGACCGCGGGAGACCCAGTACTTC. Complete variable domain (other parts from reference TRBV5-6 and TRBJ2-5): DAGVTQSPTHLIKTRGQQVTLRCSPKSGHDTVSWYQQALGQGPQFIFQYYEEEERQRGNFPDRFSGHQFPNYSSELNVNALLLGDSALYLCASSLVGPRETQYFGPGTRLLVL.

This clone was seen at least ten times. The rearrangement links TRBV30 to TRBJ2-2; a possible D gene is TRBD2 (5 bases). V lost 0 bases to trimming and J lost 3 bases, with 11 bases between them. The CDR3 consists of 15 residues. Germline CDR1 and CDR2: GTSNPN and SVGIG (reference sequence). In nucleotides, the CDR3 is TGTGCCTGGAGTGTACTTGGGAGCGACACCGGGGAGCTGTTTTTT. Protein product: CAWSVLGSDTGELFF.

The gene calls are TRBV5-1 and TRBJ2-1, with 14 bases lining up with TRBD2. The CDR3 extends over 17 amino acids. CDR1 is SGHRS and CDR2 is YFSETQ in the germline V gene. Trimming removed 4 bases from V and 5 bases from J; junction bases left unmatched: 8. CDR3: CASSRIPGLAGDNEQFF. The CDR3 coding sequence is TGCGCCAGCAGCCGCATACCGGGACTAGCGGGAGACAATGAGCAGTTCTTC.

V and J are TRBV4-1 and TRBJ1-4, with unresolved D. Germline CDR1 MGHRA, CDR2 YSYEKL. This CDR3 has 14 residues. Trimming stripped 1 base from V and 7 bases from J, with 10 bases between. CDR3 in amino acids: CASSQVSIAEKLFF. CDR3 in DNA: TGCGCCAGCAGCCAAGTCTCGATAGCTGAAAAACTGTTTTTT.

This clone was counted a single time. The chain has TRBV18 and TRBJ1-2, with D hard to call. The germline V and J ends were trimmed by 0 bases and 6 bases, with 8 bases remaining between them. This CDR3 spans 13 amino acids. The germline CDR1 and CDR2 sequences are KGHSH and LQKENI. In DNA, the CDR3 is TGTGCCAGCTCACCACCGGGAAGAGATGGCTACACCTTC. Translated, it gives CASSPPGRDGYTF.

As DNA, the CDR3 is TGCGCCAGCAGCTTGTTGCGAGGGGGCCCGTACAATGAGCAGTTCTTC. This gives the protein CASSLLRGGPYNEQFF. The chain combines TRBV5-1 with TRBJ2-1; the match to TRBD1 covers 7 bases. Germline CDR1 SGHRS, CDR2 YFSETQ. The CDR3 is made up of 16 amino acids. The V gene end was trimmed by 1 base and the J gene end by 4 bases; junction bases not matched to a gene: 8.

This clone was recorded only once. The chain employs TRBV4-1 and TRBJ2-6; D unclear. Germline values: CDR1 MGHRA, CDR2 YSYEKL. Between the trimmed V and J ends, which lost 0 bases and 1 base, there was a span of 19 bases. The CDR3 loop spans 20 amino acids. In DNA, the CDR3 is TGCGCCAGCAGCCAAGAAAGTCGAGGTCGTCTAGTGTCTGGGGCCAACGTCCTGACTTTC. Protein product: CASSQESRGRLVSGANVLTF.

The chain joins TRBV3-1 (or the pseudogene TRBV3-2) to TRBJ2-5, with TRBD2 matching over 14 bases. In germline, CDR1 is LGHDT, CDR2 YNNKEL (reference sequence). V shed 4 bases and J 1 base; nucleotides not matched to a gene: 8. The CDR3 runs 18 residues. CDR3: CASSPTGTSGGFQETQYF. In nucleotides, the CDR3 is TGTGCCAGCAGCCCTACCGGGACTAGCGGGGGATTCCAAGAGACCCAGTACTTC.

The rearrangement links TRBV2 to TRBJ2-7; no firm D call. The CDR3 has 11 amino acids. CDR1 and CDR2 (germline): SNHLY, FYNNEI. V lost 8 bases and J lost 3, with 8 bases in between. The CDR3 DNA sequence: TGTGCCAGCTCGCCCTTCTACGAGCAGTACTTC. Translation: CASSPFYEQYF.

The chain couples TRBV7-2 to TRBJ1-5, with D perhaps TRBD1 (6 bases). Germline CDR1 reads SGHTA; CDR2 reads FQGNSA. CDR3 length: 13 amino acids. Trimming shortened V by 5 bases and J by 4 bases, and 9 bases separated the two germline ends. CDR3 DNA sequence: TGTGCCAGCAGCATCAGGGGAAATCAGCCCCAGCATTTT. Translated: CASSIRGNQPQHF.

The chain employs TRBV19 and TRBJ2-5; 8 bases map to TRBD1. Trimming cost V 6 bases and J 5 bases; bases outside gene matches: 8. Germline assignment: CDR1 LNHDA and CDR2 SQIVND (reference sequence). The CDR3 runs to 14 residues. CDR3 sequence (DNA): TGTGCCAGTAGCAACTTACAGGGGGTGGAGACCCAGTACTTC. It translates to CASSNLQGVETQYF. Supplemented by reference TRBV19 and TRBJ2-5, the full variable domain reads DGGITQSPKYLFRKEGQNVTLSCEQNLNHDAMYWYRQDPGQGLRLIYYSQIVNDFQKGDIAEGYSVSREKKESFPLTVTSAQKNPTAFYLCASSNLQGVETQYFGPGTRLLVL.